Sequencing of this T cell receptor (beta chain) was carried out in a study of patients and donors after allogeneic stem cell transplantation. CDR3 length: 15 residues. From germline, CDR1 is SEHNR and CDR2 FQNEAQ (reference sequence). Between the trimmed V and J ends, which lost 4 bases and 4 bases, there was a span of 15 bases. TCRdb re-called the RT-PCR reads with MiXCR, one entry per CDR3 protein. The sample carries about 74,000 distinct CDR3 sequences, about 30% recorded once. This chain joins TRBV7-9 and TRBJ2-3, with D perhaps matching TRBD2 (6 bases). The sequencing input was blood, either unsorted or a sorted T cell fraction (not recorded which). This receptor was identified in a human donor who was either an allogeneic HSCT recipient or a stem cell or donor lymphocyte infusion donor (not recorded which). It is not recorded whose cells these are; they may come from a transplant donor. CDR3 residues: CASSSKGGIADTQYF. The CDR3 coding sequence is TGTGCCAGCAGCTCCAAAGGCGGGATCGCAGATACGCAGTATTTT.